What follows are 8 T cell receptor beta chains derived from one specimen sequenced in a study of cytomegalovirus exposure and HLA in healthy donors. The PCR used 60 Vbeta and 13 Jbeta primers. The table came from immunoSEQ multiplex PCR; TCRdb's copy has only in-frame clones and leaves some out. The data hold approximately 180,000 clones, with roughly 80% observed a single time. Source material: PBMCs. These receptors all stem from a woman aged 18-29 years in good health and CMV-seronegative.

This chain uses TRBV18 with TRBJ2-7; a weak D match, TRBD1 (6 bases). This CDR3 spans 13 amino acids. V shed 3 bases and J shed 9 bases, with 15 bases lying between them. Germline CDR1 reads KGHSH; CDR2 reads LQKENI. The CDR3 loop reads CASSPQDSLRQYV. The CDR3 region has the DNA TGTGCCAGCTCACCTCAGGACAGCCTTAGGCAGTACGTC.

The chain has TRBV11-2 and TRBJ2-7, with D uncertain. CDR1 is SGHAT, CDR2 FQNNGV, per germline. V was pared by 3 bases and J by 4 bases, with 13 bases between. CDR3 length equals 14 residues. CDR3 residues: CASSLGLVGYEQYV. As DNA, the CDR3 is TGTGCCAGCAGCTTGGGTCTAGTCGGGTACGAGCAGTACGTC.

This clone was observed a single time. The genes are TRBV10-2 and TRBJ2-3, with D possibly matching TRBD2 (5 bases). CDR1 WSHSY and CDR2 SAAADI come from the germline V gene. V was cut by 6 bases and J by 6 bases, with 13 bases left in between. The CDR3 is made up of 13 amino acids. This CDR3 reads CASRAIRGDTQYF. DNA for the CDR3: TGCGCCAGCAGAGCAATTAGAGGGGATACGCAGTATTTT.

In its sample, this clone was seen once. This chain joins TRBV13 and TRBJ2-1, with 16 bases aligning to TRBD2. Germline values: CDR1 PRHDT, CDR2 FYEKMQ (reference sequence). The J segment lost 8 bases and the V segment lost 4 bases, leaving 23 bases of the junction unmatched. The CDR3 covers 22 residues. The CDR3 nucleotides read TGTGCCAGCAGCTCGGGACAGCGAAGCTGGGGACTAGCGGGAGGGGTTATCGATGAGCAGTTCTTC. It codes for CASSSGQRSWGLAGGVIDEQFF.

The chain recombines TRBV9 with TRBJ1-4, with 8 bases that match TRBD1. Germline loops: CDR1 SGDLS, CDR2 YYNGEE. The CDR3 is 15 amino acids. V gave up 1 base and J gave up 6 bases; unmatched junction bases: 5. The CDR3 is CASSVSGQAYEKLFF. The CDR3 DNA reads TGTGCCAGCAGCGTATCGGGACAGGCCTATGAAAAACTGTTTTTT.

The CDR3 spells CASSPTGVRGGTKRMNTEAFF. The CDR3 nucleotides are TGTGCCAGCTCACCAACTGGGGTTCGGGGGGGGACTAAAAGGATGAACACTGAAGCTTTCTTT. V and J are TRBV18 and TRBJ1-1; TRBD1 is a possible D gene (5 bases). CDR3 length equals 21 residues. The V and J ends lost 2 bases and 0 bases respectively, with 28 bases between them. Germline CDR1 KGHSH, CDR2 LQKENI.

The chain has TRBV7-2 and TRBJ2-1; TRBD2 matches at 13 bases. Germline loops: CDR1 SGHTA, CDR2 FQGNSA. The J segment lost 3 bases and the V segment lost 5 bases, leaving 1 base of the junction unmatched. This CDR3 has 15 amino acids. CDR3 nucleotides: TGTGCCAGCAGCCGACTAGCGGGGGGCTACAATGAGCAGTTCTTC. Translation: CASSRLAGGYNEQFF.

CDR3 bases: TGTGCCAGCAGCTTTGGCGGGAGGAACACCGGGGAGCTGTTTTTT. Its protein is CASSFGGRNTGELFF. This chain joins TRBV7-2 and TRBJ2-2; 7 positions agree with TRBD2. The V gene's germline CDR1 is SGHTA and CDR2 FQGNSA. V shed 3 bases, J shed 1 base, and the junction held 2 bases outside the gene matches. This CDR3 comprises 15 residues.